This passage covers 25 T cell receptor beta chains from one sample sequenced in a study of T cells expressing NK-cell markers. After re-calling the 5' RACE reads, TCRdb lists one entry per CDR3 protein, DNA absent. The listing records 400,000 or so distinct CDR3 sequences. The sample was blood T cells: a sorted CD56 or NKG2C T cell subset, CD4+ or CD8+ T cells, or bulk PBMC T cells (not recorded which). These receptors all come from a woman aged 45-59 years in good health.

J is TRBJ2-5 and V is TRBV29-1; TCRdb designates TRBD2, a call that cannot be tested without DNA. This CDR3 has 11 amino acids. Per germline, CDR1 SQVTM and CDR2 ANQGSEA. The CDR3 reads CYPLGSETQYF.

The chain links TRBV24-1 to TRBJ2-1; TCRdb's D gene call, TRBD1, goes unchecked for lack of DNA. Per the germline V gene, CDR1 is KGHDR and CDR2 is SFDVKD. This CDR3 spans 16 amino acids. This CDR3 reads CATSDGTGEHYNEQFF.

The chain carries TRBV9 and TRBJ2-2; TCRdb gives TRBD2 as the D gene, but with no DNA this cannot be confirmed. This CDR3 has 17 residues. Germline lookup yields CDR1 SGDLS and CDR2 YYNGEE. This CDR3 is CASSVASGRPNTGELFF.

The chain carries TRBV27 and TRBJ2-2; TCRdb's D call, TRBD2, is unchecked because there is no DNA. Looked up from germline, CDR1 is MNHEY and CDR2 is SMNVEV (reference sequence). CDR3 length: 13 amino acids. The CDR3 region is CASTSSGTGELFF.

The chain uses TRBV2 and TRBJ2-1; no DNA is available, so the TRBD2 call from TCRdb remains unchecked. The CDR3 extends over 14 amino acids. Per germline, CDR1 SNHLY and CDR2 FYNNEI. The CDR3 loop is CASVAGASYNEQFF.

V is TRBV24-1 and J is TRBJ2-1; TCRdb indicates TRBD2, and absent DNA this call remains unverified. CDR1 and CDR2 from the germline V gene are KGHDR and SFDVKD. CDR3 size: 18 residues. CDR3 region: CATGGPYLVLLPNNEQFF.

The gene calls are TRBV7-9 and TRBJ2-4; without DNA, the TCRdb call of TRBD2 cannot be checked. There are 15 residues in the CDR3. The germline V gene has CDR1 SEHNR and CDR2 FQNEAQ (reference sequence). The CDR3 region is CASSSPSGRANIQYF.

The chain carries TRBV9 and TRBJ2-5; no DNA is available, so the TRBD1 call from TCRdb remains unchecked. CDR1 is SGDLS and CDR2 is YYNGEE in the germline V gene. This CDR3 comprises 18 residues. The CDR3 is CASSVAVGGAKIQETQYF.

The chain is built from TRBV7-6 and TRBJ2-5. CDR3 size: 15 residues. CDR1 SGHVS and CDR2 FNYEAQ come from the germline V gene. CDR3 loop: CASSPVQSPMETQYF.

The rearrangement joins TRBV5-1 to TRBJ2-1; TCRdb's D gene call, TRBD2, goes unchecked for lack of DNA. The length of the CDR3 is 15 residues. CDR1 SGHRS and CDR2 YFSETQ come from the germline V gene. The CDR3 loop reads CASSAGTSSYNEQFF.

This chain's CDR3 is CAWSLLLAGGPGEQFF. The rearrangement links TRBV30 to TRBJ2-1; without DNA, the TCRdb call of TRBD2 cannot be checked. The length of the CDR3 is 16 residues. Germline-derived CDR1 and CDR2 are GTSNPN and SVGIG (reference sequence).

The chain employs TRBV4-2 and TRBJ1-6. The CDR3 consists of 18 residues. CDR1 LGHNA and CDR2 YNFKEQ come from the germline V gene. CDR3 residues: CASSQDLGDPSYNSPLHF.

The chain carries TRBV12-3 or TRBV12-4 and TRBJ1-4; TCRdb's D call, TRBD1, is unchecked because there is no DNA. This CDR3 contains 15 residues. The CDR3: CASSSGIRENEKLFF.

V usage is TRBV4-1 and J usage is TRBJ2-1. This CDR3 contains 13 residues. The germline V gene encodes CDR1 MGHRA and CDR2 YSYEKL. Here the CDR3 reads CASSQVTNGEQFF.

The chain couples TRBV10-3 to TRBJ2-5; TCRdb's D call, TRBD1, is unchecked because there is no DNA. The CDR3 totals 12 residues. Germline values: CDR1 ENHRY, CDR2 SYGVKD. The CDR3 sequence is CASMGGAETQYF.

The CDR3 loop is CASSRQGKGEAFF. The V gene is TRBV6-5, the J gene TRBJ1-1; checking the TCRdb D call of TRBD1 is not possible without DNA. Germline CDR1 and CDR2: MNHEY and SVGAGI. The CDR3 has 13 residues.

This chain connects TRBV27 to TRBJ1-2. CDR1 MNHEY and CDR2 SMNVEV come from the germline V gene (reference sequence). The CDR3 extends over 15 amino acids. CDR3 sequence: CASSFYRGTAYGYTF.

The chain combines TRBV9 with TRBJ2-5; as DNA is missing, the TRBD1 call by TCRdb cannot be tested. The CDR3 consists of 15 residues. Germline V CDR1 and CDR2: SGDLS, YYNGEE. CDR3 loop: CASSVGQGTGGTQYF.

The rearrangement joins TRBV20-1 to TRBJ1-3; as DNA is missing, the TRBD1 call by TCRdb cannot be tested. Germline CDR1 and CDR2: DFQATT and SNEGSKA (reference sequence). CDR3 length: 17 amino acids. CDR3 residues: CSARDLEGELSGNTIYF.

J is TRBJ2-1 and V is TRBV11-3. The CDR3 extends over 16 amino acids. Germline V CDR1 and CDR2: SGHNT, YENEEA. The CDR3 sequence is CASSLAWRSPYNEQFF.

The rearrangement links TRBV7-8 to TRBJ2-2; as DNA is missing, the TRBD2 call by TCRdb cannot be tested. Germline CDR1 is SGHVS and CDR2 is FQNEAQ. The CDR3 runs 17 residues. CDR3 amino acids: CASSLVGAGGPGGELFF. Full variable domain (remainder filled in from reference TRBV7-8 and TRBJ2-2): GAGVSQSPRYKVAKRGQDVALRCDPISGHVSLFWYQQALGQGPEFLTYFQNEAQLDKSGLPSDRFFAERPEGSVSTLKIQRTQQEDSAVYLCASSLVGAGGPGGELFFGEGSRLTVL.

J is TRBJ2-1 and V is TRBV12-3 or TRBV12-4; there is no DNA to check the TCRdb D call of TRBD1. The CDR3 has 14 residues. This CDR3 is CASRLGQAWDEQFF.

The V gene is TRBV5-1, the J gene TRBJ2-3; the TRBD2 assignment by TCRdb is unverifiable without DNA. In germline, CDR1 is SGHRS, CDR2 YFSETQ. This CDR3 spans 15 amino acids. CDR3 region: CASGLAGQNTDTQYF.

The chain has TRBV4-1 and TRBJ1-5; TCRdb's D call, TRBD1, is unchecked because there is no DNA. CDR1 and CDR2 (germline): MGHRA, YSYEKL. The CDR3 length is 15 residues. This CDR3 reads CASSHRVNSNQPQHF.

The chain recombines TRBV19 with TRBJ2-3; TCRdb outputs TRBD1, but without DNA this stays unchecked. Germline V CDR1 and CDR2: LNHDA, SQIVND (reference sequence). The CDR3 is 15 amino acids. The CDR3 sequence is CASSKTGSGTDTQYF.